This T cell receptor (beta chain) was identified in a study of cytomegalovirus exposure and HLA in healthy donors. The PCR used 60 Vbeta and 13 Jbeta primers. Sequencing used immunoSEQ multiplex PCR; TCRdb keeps in-frame clones, though not all of them. The profile shows 65,000 to 70,000 clones, around three quarters of them singletons. V trimming: 2 bases; J trimming: 6 bases; junction bases outside the gene matches: 3. Germline V CDR1 and CDR2: MDHEN, SYDVKM. CDR3 size: 13 residues. This clonotype was sampled from a man aged 50 to 60 in good health and CMV-seronegative. What was sequenced was PBMCs. V is TRBV28 and J is TRBJ1-1; 7 bases fit TRBD1. The CDR3 nucleotides read TGTGCCAGCAGTTTACGGACAGGTCCTGAAGCTTTCTTT. It codes for CASSLRTGPEAFF.